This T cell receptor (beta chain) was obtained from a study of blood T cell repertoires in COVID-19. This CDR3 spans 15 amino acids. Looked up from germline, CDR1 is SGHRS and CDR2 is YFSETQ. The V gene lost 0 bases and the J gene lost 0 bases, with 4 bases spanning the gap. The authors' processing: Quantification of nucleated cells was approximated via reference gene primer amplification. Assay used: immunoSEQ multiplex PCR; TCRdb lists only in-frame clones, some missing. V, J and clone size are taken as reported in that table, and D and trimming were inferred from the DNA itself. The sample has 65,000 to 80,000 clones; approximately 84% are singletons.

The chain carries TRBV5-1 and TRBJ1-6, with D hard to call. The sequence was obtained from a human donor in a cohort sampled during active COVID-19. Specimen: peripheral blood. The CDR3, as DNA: TGCGCCAGCAGCTTGGGGAGCTCCTATAATTCACCCCTCCACTTT. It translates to CASSLGSSYNSPLHF.